The 10 T cell receptor beta chains given below trace back to one sample, sequenced in a study of blood T cell repertoires in COVID-19. Libraries were prepared by immunoSEQ multiplex PCR; TCRdb keeps only in-frame clonotypes and omits some of them. The repertoire includes about 200,000 clones, over 75% of them detected once, and roughly a sixth sits in the top ten. The sequencing sample was made of peripheral blood. These TCRs come from a man aged 50-59 years with COVID-19, enrolled during active disease.

V is TRBV3-1 (or the pseudogene TRBV3-2) and J is TRBJ2-7; 7 positions agree with TRBD2. The CDR3 spans 15 residues. V was pared by 4 bases and J by 0 bases, with 6 bases of the junction left unmatched. The germline gives CDR1 LGHDT, CDR2 YNNKEL (reference sequence). CDR3 region: CASSPLAVSSYEQYF. The DNA of the CDR3 is TGTGCCAGCAGCCCCCTAGCGGTAAGCTCCTACGAGCAGTACTTC.

This clone showed up just once. The chain links TRBV3-1 (or the pseudogene TRBV3-2) to TRBJ2-7; 10 nucleotides match TRBD1. CDR1 is LGHDT, CDR2 YNNKEL, per germline (reference sequence). Trimming cost V 1 base and J 2 bases; bases outside gene matches: 5. This CDR3 spans 16 amino acids. The CDR3 DNA reads TGTGCCAGCAGCCAAGCCCCCGGGACAGGGGCCTACGAGCAGTACTTC. Translating it yields CASSQAPGTGAYEQYF.

CDR3 nucleotide sequence: TGCGCCAGCAGCTTACAGACAACTAATGAAAAACTGTTTTTT. Protein product: CASSLQTTNEKLFF. The genes are TRBV5-1 and TRBJ1-4; D is unresolved. The V gene's germline CDR1 is SGHRS and CDR2 YFSETQ. There are 14 residues in the CDR3. The V end lost 2 bases, the J end lost 0 bases, and 5 bases lay between the germline ends.

CDR3 bases: TGTGCCAGCCATTGGGGGGGGTCGGCGAACACTGAAGCTTTCTTT. It codes for CASHWGGSANTEAFF. V usage is TRBV6-5 and J usage is TRBJ1-1; possible D gene TRBD1, 5 bases. The CDR3 totals 15 residues. Trimming removed 8 bases from V and 1 base from J, with 17 bases in between. CDR1 is MNHEY and CDR2 is SVGAGI in the germline V gene.

The V call is TRBV6-5, the J call TRBJ2-7, with 8 bases that match TRBD1. The CDR3 consists of 15 residues. V lost 4 bases, J lost 2 bases, and 7 bases stayed unmatched. Germline lookup yields CDR1 MNHEY and CDR2 SVGAGI. CDR3 loop: CASSSLTGVTYEQYF. The DNA of the CDR3 is TGTGCCAGCAGTTCCCTGACAGGGGTAACCTACGAGCAGTACTTC.

The V and J genes are TRBV11-3 and TRBJ2-3; the D is unclear. Germline V gene sequence: CDR1 SGHNT, CDR2 YENEEA. V lost 1 base, J lost 0 bases, and 14 bases lay in between. The CDR3 runs 17 residues. Written as DNA, the CDR3 is TGTGCCAGCAGCTTAGGCCCCTTCAGTACGAGCACAGATACGCAGTATTTT. Translated, it gives CASSLGPFSTSTDTQYF.

This clone was seen once. The rearrangement joins TRBV2 to TRBJ2-3, with a weak D call TRBD2 (5 bases). V lost 3 bases and J lost 2, with 9 bases in between. The V gene's germline CDR1 is SNHLY and CDR2 FYNNEI. The CDR3 has 14 amino acids. The CDR3 bases are TGTGCCAGCAGTGAGGGGAGTAACACAGATACGCAGTATTTT. Its translation: CASSEGSNTDTQYF.

V and J are TRBV5-1 and TRBJ2-3; TRBD1 might be the D (5 bases). The CDR3 consists of 15 residues. Germline CDR1 reads SGHRS; CDR2 reads YFSETQ. V was cut by 7 bases and J by 1 base, with 16 bases left in between. CDR3 nucleotide sequence: TGCGCCAGCGGCACGCAGGGTGTTGGCACAGATACGCAGTATTTT. It encodes CASGTQGVGTDTQYF. The entire variable domain, with the rest obtained from reference TRBV5-1 and TRBJ2-3, is as follows: KAGVTQTPRYLIKTRGQQVTLSCSPISGHRSVSWYQQTPGQGLQFLFEYFSETQRNKGNFPGRFSGRQFSNSRSEMNVSTLELGDSALYLCASGTQGVGTDTQYFGPGTRLTVL.

J is TRBJ2-2 and V is TRBV9, with 8 bases matching TRBD2. The CDR3 is made up of 16 amino acids. CDR1 is SGDLS and CDR2 is YYNGEE in the germline V gene. Germline trimming cut 0 bases from V and 4 bases from J; bases unmatched to any gene: 5. This CDR3 is CASSVAGSGVTGELFF. The CDR3, as DNA: TGTGCCAGCAGCGTAGCGGGTAGCGGGGTCACCGGGGAGCTGTTTTTT.

The chain employs TRBV6-5 and TRBJ2-5; the match to TRBD1 covers 8 bases. Germline CDR1 MNHEY, CDR2 SVGAGI. This CDR3 contains 15 residues. V was clipped by 7 bases and J by 5 bases; unmatched bases: 12. This CDR3 is CASNSRDRRDETQYF. The CDR3 DNA sequence: TGTGCCAGCAACTCGAGGGACAGGAGGGATGAGACCCAGTACTTC.